This T cell receptor (beta chain) was found in a study of naive and memory T cell subsets. The beta constant-region primer was an equimolar mix of two oligonucleotides covering TRBC1 and TRBC2. Nested alpha and beta constant-region primers with the SP2 primer drove four PCR rounds on ligated cDNA. TCRdb re-analysed the UMI-ligation and nested PCR reads in MiXCR, keeping a single row per CDR3 protein. In the table there are roughly 100,000 distinct CDR3 sequences, around 15% of which are singletons. This clonotype has a handful of counts. As yet, its antigen is unknown. CDR1 and CDR2 from the germline V gene are MNHEY and SVGEGT. This CDR3 comprises 12 residues. V was shortened by 6 bases and J by 7 bases, with 12 bases between the two germline ends. Points from the study as a whole: A few larger clonotypes appeared in naive repertoires, especially CD8, possibly memory cells re-expressing CD45RA. From naive to CM, EM and EMRA, diversity decreased and Gini increased.

This TCR was recovered from a human donor in good health. The chain couples TRBV6-2 or TRBV6-3 to TRBJ1-1, with D uncertain. Input material: naive CD8+ T cells from blood. CDR3 nucleotide sequence: TGTGCCAGCAGCGAGGGTTACGGTGAAGCTTTCTTT. It translates to CASSEGYGEAFF.